A selection of T cell receptor beta chains follows, all from one sample in a study of human T cells and chemical hapten exposure. One entry per CDR3 protein, called by TCRdb with MiXCR from the RACE reads. The sample consists of tens of thousands of distinct CDR3 sequences, 25% to 40% of them appearing once. Specimen: whole blood, collected in connection with sensitization to the hapten diphenylcyclopropenone (DPC). All receptors come from a middle-aged man with alopecia areata. Some clones in this sample may be carry-over from other donors' samples. CDR3s include the opening cysteine and the closing phenylalanine or tryptophan. The order of the fields is D gene, V gene, clone size, J gene, CDR3 DNA, CDR3 protein. D genes are given only for firm matches. Clone size is given for some rows only: seen once, a few or many times, or a class if the clone is expanded.

>TRBD1|TRBV6-2/TRBV6-3|few|TRBJ2-3
TGTGCCAGCAGTTACGCGGCAGGGGGCGCAGATACGCAGTATTTT
CASSYAAGGADTQYF
>NA|TRBV29-1|NA|TRBJ1-1
TGCAGCGTTGGAAGACAGCTGAACACTGAAACTTTCTTT
CSVGRQLNTETFF
>TRBD2|TRBV20-1|many|TRBJ2-2
TGCAGTGCTAGAAGGGCTAGCGGGAGCTTCACCGGGGAGCTGTTTTTT
CSARRASGSFTGELFF
>NA|TRBV7-8|few|TRBJ2-6
TGTGCCAGCAGCTCCCCGGAGGGATCTGGGGCCAACGTCCTGACTTTC
CASSSPEGSGANVLTF
>NA|TRBV24-1|many|TRBJ2-7
TGTGCCACCAGTGATGGGGTCTCCTACGAGCAGTACTTC
CATSDGVSYEQYF
>NA|TRBV20-1|NA|TRBJ2-7
TGCAGTGCTAGAGATAACCTAGCTTCCTTACGCGAGCAGTACTTC
CSARDNLASLREQYF
>NA|TRBV28|NA|TRBJ1-5
TGTGCCAGCAGTTTCGTTAGGCACAATCAGCCCCAGCATTTT
CASSFVRHNQPQHF
>NA|TRBV29-1|few|TRBJ2-3
TGCAGCGTTGACCCCCAGGGAACAGATACGCAGTATTTT
CSVDPQGTDTQYF
>TRBD2|TRBV6-5|once|TRBJ2-7
TGTGCCAGCAGTCGGACTAGCGGGGCCTACGAGCAGTACTTC
CASSRTSGAYEQYF
>NA|TRBV20-1|few|TRBJ2-7
TGCAGTGGGGAACGTGGACTGGTCTCCTACGAGCAGTACTTC
CSGERGLVSYEQYF
>NA|TRBV2|few|TRBJ1-5
TGTGCCAGCAGTAGGGACGGACGGGATCAGCCCCAGCATTTT
CASSRDGRDQPQHF
>NA|TRBV6-5|few|TRBJ1-5
TGTGCCAGCAGTCATGGGGAAAGAAATCAGCCCCAGCATTTT
CASSHGERNQPQHF
>TRBD2|TRBV4-1|NA|TRBJ2-1
TGCGCCAGCAGCCAAGGTCGGGAGGCCTCCTACAATGAGCAGTTCTTC
CASSQGREASYNEQFF
>NA|TRBV24-1|NA|TRBJ2-5
TGTGCCACCAGCTATGAAGGGGAGACCCAGTACTTC
CATSYEGETQYF
>TRBD2|TRBV18|once|TRBJ2-3
TGTGCCAGCTCACCACAATCCGGGAGGGCAGCAGATACGCAGTATTTT
CASSPQSGRAADTQYF
>NA|TRBV3-1|NA|TRBJ1-2
TGTGCCAGCAGCCAAGATGATATAGGCTACACCTTC
CASSQDDIGYTF
>NA|TRBV6-1|NA|TRBJ2-3
TGTGCCAGCAGTGAAAACGGTAGGGGATGGACAGATACGCAGTATTTT
CASSENGRGWTDTQYF
>TRBD1|TRBV3-1|few|TRBJ2-7
TGTGCCAGCAGCCGAAGACAGGGTTCTTCGTACGAGCAGTACTTC
CASSRRQGSSYEQYF
>NA|TRBV28|NA|TRBJ1-3
TGTGCCGGGACGGGACGGCGCTCTGGAAACACCATATATTTT
CAGTGRRSGNTIYF
>TRBD1|TRBV20-1|NA|TRBJ1-5
TGCAGTGCTAGAGCGGGAGGGGGCAGGGGCAATCAGCCCCAGCATTTT
CSARAGGGRGNQPQHF
>NA|TRBV20-1|NA|TRBJ2-3
TGCAGTGCCCGCTCGGCTGCAGATACGCAGTATTTT
CSARSAADTQYF
>NA|TRBV7-2|few|TRBJ2-3
TGTGCCAGCAGCTTCCGTAAACACGATACGCAGTATTTT
CASSFRKHDTQYF
>NA|TRBV24-1|NA|TRBJ1-1
TGTGCCACCCCAATGCGGGCCACTGAAGCTTTCTTT
CATPMRATEAFF
>NA|TRBV12-3/TRBV12-4|NA|TRBJ1-1
TGTGCCAGCAGTTTCGAGAGGGACACTGAAGCTTTCTTT
CASSFERDTEAFF
>NA|TRBV12-3/TRBV12-4|NA|TRBJ2-7
TGTGCCAGCAGTTCGGGCTCGGGGGAGCAGTACTTC
CASSSGSGEQYF
>TRBD1|TRBV24-1|NA|TRBJ2-5
TGTGCCACCAGTGAAACCTCCCCGGGACAGGCAGAGACCCAGTACTTC
CATSETSPGQAETQYF
>TRBD2|TRBV7-2|NA|TRBJ2-5
TGTGCCAGCAGCTTGGGACTAGCGGGAGGGGGCCAAGAGACCCAGTACTTC
CASSLGLAGGGQETQYF
>TRBD1|TRBV27|few|TRBJ2-5
TGTGCCAGCAGTCTATGGACAGGGCAAGAGACCCAGTACTTC
CASSLWTGQETQYF
>TRBD2|TRBV20-1|NA|TRBJ2-3
TGCAGTGCTACGATGACTAGCGGGACCTTAAGCACAGATACGCAGTATTTT
CSATMTSGTLSTDTQYF
>TRBD2|TRBV7-9|few|TRBJ2-3
TGTGCCAGCAGCTTAGTGCGCTCTAGCGGGAGAGAAGATACGCAGTATTTT
CASSLVRSSGREDTQYF
>TRBD2|TRBV20-1|few|TRBJ2-1
TGCAGTGCTAGTGATTCTAGCGGGGGGTGGGAGCAGTTCTTC
CSASDSSGGWEQFF
>TRBD1|TRBV27|few|TRBJ1-2
TGTGCCAGCAGAGCGACAGGGTACTATGGCTACACCTTC
CASRATGYYGYTF
>NA|TRBV7-9|few|TRBJ2-1
TGTGCCAGCAGCTCCCGAGGGGGGGTCCATGAGCAGTTCTTC
CASSSRGGVHEQFF
>NA|TRBV27|NA|TRBJ2-7
TGTGCCAGCAGTTACTCTAGCCAGTACGAGCAGTACTTC
CASSYSSQYEQYF
>TRBD2|TRBV7-6|few|TRBJ2-7
TGTGCCAGCAGCCTCGGACTAGCTGGCTACGAGCAGTACTTC
CASSLGLAGYEQYF
>TRBD1|TRBV20-1|NA|TRBJ2-3
TGCAGTGCTAGGGGACAGACAGATACGCAGTATTTT
CSARGQTDTQYF
>NA|TRBV20-1|few|TRBJ1-1
TGCAGTGCTAGAGTATATATACAGGGTTGGGACACTGAAGCTTTCTTT
CSARVYIQGWDTEAFF